These T cell receptor beta chains were read from a single sample in a study of T cell responses to AZD1222 COVID-19 vaccine. Clones were read by immunoSEQ multiplex PCR, and TCRdb kept only the in-frame ones, dropping some. The sample holds roughly 190,000 clones, just over 90% seen once. Sequenced here: peripheral blood, sampled on day 0 of AZD1222 vaccination. These receptors were taken from an adult in good health. The conserved cysteine and the conserved F or W are not part of the CDR3 here. Part of the rows lack a size; the others show once, few, many or a class for expanded clones.

j_call cdr3_length v_call clone_size cdr3_aa
TRBJ2-7 12 TRBV27 . ASSFVGASDEQY
TRBJ2-7 10 TRBV7-2 . ASSSAYYEQY
TRBJ1-5 14 TRBV7-9 . ASSSPGQSGNQPQH
TRBJ2-7 12 TRBV13 once ASSLGVAGYEQY
TRBJ2-2 14 TRBV7-6 . ASSRPGTGVNGELF
TRBJ2-3 13 TRBV5-4 . ASTLNRGNTDTQY
TRBJ1-1 9 TRBV2 . ASSGTTEAF
TRBJ1-2 12 TRBV6-2/TRBV6-3 . ASSYSGTDYGYT
TRBJ2-7 16 TRBV11-2 . ASSPRPGLAGGNYEQY
TRBJ2-7 13 TRBV2 . ASSGPGTNSYEQY
TRBJ1-5 15 TRBV7-9 . ASSIWTAKGGNQPQH
TRBJ2-5 12 TRBV7-9 . ASSLRAGDGTQY
TRBJ1-1 12 TRBV6-5 . ASGWTGSNTEAF
TRBJ2-7 12 TRBV19 . ASSKGTATYEQY
TRBJ2-6 12 TRBV27 . ASGRVTGANVLT
TRBJ2-3 13 TRBV4-3 . ASSQDAGYTDTQY
TRBJ2-6 15 TRBV27 . ASRYTGGWGGANVLT
TRBJ2-5 15 TRBV9 once ASSSATSGREQETQY
TRBJ1-1 13 TRBV6-1 . ASSEAKLGGAEAF
TRBJ1-2 11 TRBV16 . ASSQSGWDGYT
TRBJ1-2 12 TRBV6-5 . ASSRDMMNYGYT
TRBJ2-1 10 TRBV12-3/TRBV12-4 . ASSPRFYEQF
TRBJ1-5 12 TRBV20-1 once SASGTVLNQPQH
TRBJ1-4 11 TRBV10-1 . ASSESFDEKLF
TRBJ2-3 16 TRBV5-1 . ASRFGAWTGGATDTQY
TRBJ1-1 12 TRBV7-3 once ASSTVGKNTEAF
TRBJ2-5 11 TRBV19 . ASSIGGGETQY
TRBJ2-1 12 TRBV9 . ASSTSGRGNEQF
TRBJ2-5 13 TRBV7-9 . ASSLIPRGRGTQY
TRBJ2-1 14 TRBV5-1 . ASSGLGGGSYNEQF
TRBJ2-1 11 TRBV25-1 . ASSYTFYNEQF
TRBJ2-7 12 TRBV28 . ASSPAPGIYEQY
TRBJ2-2 13 TRBV28 . ASSSRTANTGELF
TRBJ2-7 13 TRBV27 . ASSSRQGAGHEQY
TRBJ2-5 11 TRBV10-3 . AITGGPQETQY
TRBJ1-6 15 TRBV5-1 . ASSLSAISSYNSPLH
TRBJ1-3 10 TRBV6-4 . ASNTGRNTIY
TRBJ2-1 13 TRBV6-1 . ASSSGQGSNNEQF
TRBJ2-5 10 TRBV5-1 . ASSQEQETQY
TRBJ2-7 11 TRBV27 . ASSSLVSYEQY
TRBJ2-7 11 TRBV29-1 . SVEASDSYEQY
TRBJ1-5 12 TRBV2 . ASSDRTIDQPQH
TRBJ2-6 14 TRBV5-1 once ASSLDTGAGANVLT
TRBJ2-4 11 TRBV27 . ASSLDTKNIQY
TRBJ2-7 13 TRBV4-3 . ASSQDKTGAYEQY
TRBJ1-1 11 TRBV9 . ASSVRMGTEAF
TRBJ1-3 19 TRBV6-1 . ASSEAIYSWGTLSSGNTIY
TRBJ2-3 11 TRBV4-2 . ASSQGDSYTQY
TRBJ2-7 12 TRBV7-2 . ASSFNQGEGEQY
TRBJ1-5 12 TRBV11-2 few ASSETGAGEPQH
TRBJ2-7 13 TRBV13 . ASSLGTGFGREQY
TRBJ1-6 13 TRBV5-4 . ASSEPGQQYSPLH
TRBJ2-3 9 TRBV20-1 . SAPYTDTQY
TRBJ2-3 13 TRBV19 . ASSRTSGSSDTQY
TRBJ1-2 13 TRBV13 . ASSLGTGGAYGYT